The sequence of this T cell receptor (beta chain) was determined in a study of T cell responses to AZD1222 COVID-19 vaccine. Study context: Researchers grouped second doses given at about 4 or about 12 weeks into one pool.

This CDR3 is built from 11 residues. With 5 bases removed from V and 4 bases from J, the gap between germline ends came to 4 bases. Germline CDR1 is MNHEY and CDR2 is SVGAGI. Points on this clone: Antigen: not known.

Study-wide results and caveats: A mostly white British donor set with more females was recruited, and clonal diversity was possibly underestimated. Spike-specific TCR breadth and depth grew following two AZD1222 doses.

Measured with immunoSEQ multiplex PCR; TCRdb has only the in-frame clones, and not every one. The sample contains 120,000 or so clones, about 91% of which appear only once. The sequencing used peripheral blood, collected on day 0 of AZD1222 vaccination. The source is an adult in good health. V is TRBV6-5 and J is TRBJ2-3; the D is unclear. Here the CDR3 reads CASSTADTQYF. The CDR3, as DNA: TGTGCCAGCAGTACGGCAGATACGCAGTATTTT.